This T cell receptor (beta chain) was identified in a study of T cell responses to AZD1222 COVID-19 vaccine. Study-level points and caveats: There were mostly white British donors and more females than males, and clonal diversity was possibly underestimated.

The analysis combined second doses at about 4 or about 12 weeks. The data were produced by immunoSEQ multiplex PCR, yet TCRdb's version contains in-frame clones alone and is incomplete. The top ten hold under 2% of the sample, which has 140,000 to 150,000 clones, approximately 89% seen once. The CDR3 is made up of 16 amino acids. Between the trimmed V and J ends, which lost 0 bases and 2 bases, there was a span of 15 bases. Germline CDR1 reads SGDLS; CDR2 reads YYNGEE. A note on this clone: Its antigen is as yet unknown.

J is TRBJ2-7 and V is TRBV9; possible D gene TRBD1, 6 bases. This clonotype was obtained from an adult who received the AZD1222 COVID-19 vaccine. The sample was peripheral blood, taken 28 days after the second AZD1222 dose. CDR3 loop: CASSVDGGQGTYEQYF. The CDR3 coding sequence is TGTGCCAGCAGCGTAGACGGTGGGCAGGGGACCTACGAGCAGTACTTC. Full variable domain (remainder filled in from reference TRBV9 and TRBJ2-7): DSGVTQTPKHLITATGQRVTLRCSPRSGDLSVYWYQQSLDQGLQFLIQYYNGEERAKGNILERFSAQQFPDLHSELNLSSLELGDSALYFCASSVDGGQGTYEQYFGPGTRLTVT.